This T cell receptor beta chain was observed in a study of T cells after yellow fever vaccination. This clonotype has a handful of counts. The V end lost 7 bases, the J end lost 4 bases, and 19 bases lay between the germline ends. The CDR3 contains 15 residues. The 5'RACE template-switching step produced TCR cDNA and added a universal primer site and UMIs. MiXCR, run by TCRdb on the 5' RACE reads, gives a single entry per CDR3 protein. This table has 85,000 to 100,000 distinct CDR3 sequences, 5.8% appearing once. The genes are TRBV12-3 or TRBV12-4 and TRBJ1-2; TRBD1 might be the D (5 bases). Sequenced here: CD8+ T cells sorted from PBMCs, sampled 10 days after the yellow fever booster vaccination. This receptor was obtained from a man between 18 and 35 years old who received the YFV17D yellow fever vaccine. The CDR3 here is CASTLGEAQGYGYTF. In DNA, the CDR3 is TGTGCCAGCACCCTCGGGGAGGCCCAGGGCTATGGCTACACCTTC.